This TCR beta chain was documented in a study of blood T cell repertoires in COVID-19. In germline, CDR1 is LGHDT, CDR2 YNNKEL (reference sequence). The length of the CDR3 is 16 residues. V lost 4 bases, J lost 7 bases, and 6 bases stayed unmatched. TCRdb keeps only in-frame clones here, not all; method: immunoSEQ multiplex PCR. The sample comprises fewer than 350,000 clones, about 85% of which are singletons, and roughly 2.5% rests with the top ten. This receptor was identified in a woman aged 45-60 years who had recovered from COVID-19. The chain recombines TRBV3-1 (or the pseudogene TRBV3-2) with TRBJ2-2; 13 bases are a match to TRBD2. The sequenced sample was PBMCs or T cells enriched from blood (not recorded which). CDR3 sequence reads: CASSLKTSGRLGELFF. For the CDR3, the DNA is TGTGCCAGCAGCCTTAAGACTAGCGGGAGGCTCGGGGAGCTGTTTTTT.